This is a list of T cell receptor beta chains from one sample in a study of CD8 T cells in Susac syndrome. TCRdb itself ran the immunoSEQ multiplex PCR reads through MiXCR, one entry per CDR3 protein. In the table there are approximately 200,000 distinct CDR3 sequences, roughly 96% of which are singletons. Sequenced sample: CD4+ T cells from PBMCs. The receptors come from a human donor with multiple sclerosis. Both conserved end residues are part of each CDR3.

cdr3_aa j_call v_call
CATSRARDSSYEQYF TRBJ2-7 TRBV15
CASSLRSTGQDEQFF TRBJ2-1 TRBV7-9
CASSPSGGYEQYF TRBJ2-7 TRBV7-3
CASTDRGWDYGYTF TRBJ1-2 TRBV6-5
CASSGGISNQPQHF TRBJ1-5 TRBV30
CAIEGDSGGKQFF TRBJ2-1 TRBV6-6
CSARVARSNEQFF TRBJ2-1 TRBV20-1
CASRRAVLSYNEQFF TRBJ2-1 TRBV19
CASSSSRAQHF TRBJ1-5 TRBV12-3/TRBV12-4
CASGLGWTGLGDIQYF TRBJ2-4 TRBV12-5
CASSQERTGSYGYTF TRBJ1-2 TRBV4-2
CASSSLGWKRADEQYF TRBJ2-7 TRBV11-2
CASSVGTGVNTEAFF TRBJ1-1 TRBV9
CASSHRAISNQPQHF TRBJ1-5 TRBV3-1
CSANGDGGNEQFF TRBJ2-1 TRBV29-1
CASSRTVGSGYTF TRBJ1-2 TRBV6-5
CASSPAGGLTDEQFF TRBJ2-1 TRBV7-9
CSGAWDTQYF TRBJ2-3 TRBV29-1
CASSLGLEETQYF TRBJ2-5 TRBV6-5
CASRPTGGEETQYF TRBJ2-5 TRBV12-3/TRBV12-4
CSVDRGARDTQYF TRBJ2-3 TRBV29-1
CASSQVGNTEAFF TRBJ1-1 TRBV3-1
CSARDPYSNQPQHF TRBJ1-5 TRBV20-1
CASSQDKGRLAVHYEQYF TRBJ2-7 TRBV4-2
CASSLGRAGPYF TRBJ2-7 TRBV13
CASRPIAWARDTEAFF TRBJ1-1 TRBV12-3/TRBV12-4
CASSAEGNYGYTF TRBJ1-2 TRBV2
CASSSLAGPPPEQFF TRBJ2-1 TRBV12-3/TRBV12-4
CSVEQEPQYF TRBJ2-5 TRBV29-1